This T cell receptor beta chain was profiled in a study of cytomegalovirus exposure and HLA in healthy donors. Whole-study results and caveats: A link between a missense DCLRE1C variant and TCR beta V- and J-gene trimming emerged from a later analysis. Fewer N-insertions (relative to the roughly 610-donor mean) were reportedly seen in an Asian-associated ancestry cluster in a later analysis.

Use of 60 Vbeta and 13 Jbeta primers characterized the PCR. Per the original methods: An analysis performed later counted about 80 million unique TCR beta chains (roughly 11 million of them shared). Clones were sequenced by immunoSEQ multiplex PCR, and TCRdb holds only the in-frame ones, with some missing. V and J calls and clone size are copied from that table; D and trimming were computed from the DNA. This table has approximately 220,000 clones, over 80% appearing once. The CDR3 has 13 amino acids. J gave up 3 bases and V 4 bases, and 0 bases lay outside the gene matches. The germline CDR1 and CDR2 sequences are LNHDA and SQIVND (reference sequence). About this clone: What it binds is unknown. The sample has other DNA sequences that encode this CDR3 too.

The TCR comes from a boy between 2 and 10 years old in good health and CMV-seronegative. The rearrangement links TRBV19 to TRBJ1-1; 9 bases are shared with TRBD1. Material: PBMCs. DNA of the CDR3: TGTGCCAGTAGTAGGGACAGGGACACTGAAGCTTTCTTT. Its translation: CASSRDRDTEAFF. Full variable domain (rest looked up from reference TRBV19 and TRBJ1-1): DGGITQSPKYLFRKEGQNVTLSCEQNLNHDAMYWYRQDPGQGLRLIYYSQIVNDFQKGDIAEGYSVSREKKESFPLTVTSAQKNPTAFYLCASSRDRDTEAFFGQGTRLTVV.